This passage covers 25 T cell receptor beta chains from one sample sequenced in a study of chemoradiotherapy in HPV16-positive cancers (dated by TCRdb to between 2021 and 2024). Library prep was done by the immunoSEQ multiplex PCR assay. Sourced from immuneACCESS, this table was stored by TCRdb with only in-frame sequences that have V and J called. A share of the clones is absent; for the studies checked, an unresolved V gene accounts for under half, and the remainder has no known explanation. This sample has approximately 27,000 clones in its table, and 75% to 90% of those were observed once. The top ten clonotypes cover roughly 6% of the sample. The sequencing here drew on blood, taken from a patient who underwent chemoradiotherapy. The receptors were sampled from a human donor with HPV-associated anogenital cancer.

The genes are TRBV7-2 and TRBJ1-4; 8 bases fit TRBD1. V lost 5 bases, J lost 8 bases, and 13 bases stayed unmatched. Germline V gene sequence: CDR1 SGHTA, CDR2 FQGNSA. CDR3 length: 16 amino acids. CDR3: CASSRARTGGQEKLFF. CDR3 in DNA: TGTGCCAGCAGCCGGGCACGAACAGGGGGACAGGAAAAACTGTTTTTT. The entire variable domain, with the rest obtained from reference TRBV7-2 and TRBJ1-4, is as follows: GAGVSQSPSNKVTEKGKDVELRCDPISGHTALYWYRQSLGQGLEFLIYFQGNSAPDKSGLPSDRFSAERTGGSVSTLTIQRTQQEDSAVYLCASSRARTGGQEKLFFGSGTQLSVL.

CDR3 bases: TGTGCCTGGAGCAAAGGACAGGGGAGCAATTCACCCCTCCACTTT. This encodes CAWSKGQGSNSPLHF. This chain connects TRBV30 to TRBJ1-6, with 9 bases fitting TRBD1. This CDR3 has 15 residues. Germline V CDR1 and CDR2: GTSNPN, SVGIG (reference sequence). Trimming removed 3 bases from V and 7 bases from J; junction bases left unmatched: 7.

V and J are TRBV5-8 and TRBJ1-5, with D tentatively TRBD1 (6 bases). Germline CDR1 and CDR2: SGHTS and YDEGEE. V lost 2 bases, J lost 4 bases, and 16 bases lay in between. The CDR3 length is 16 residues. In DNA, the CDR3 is TGTGCCAGCAGCTTTTCAGCCGGACAGACAAATCAGCCCCAGCATTTT. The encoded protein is CASSFSAGQTNQPQHF.

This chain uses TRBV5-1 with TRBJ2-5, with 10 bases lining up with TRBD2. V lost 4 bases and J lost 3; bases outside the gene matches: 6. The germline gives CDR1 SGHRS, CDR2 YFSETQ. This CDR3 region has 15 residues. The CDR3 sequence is CASSPGLAAEETQYF. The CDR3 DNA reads TGCGCCAGCAGCCCCGGACTAGCGGCCGAAGAGACCCAGTACTTC. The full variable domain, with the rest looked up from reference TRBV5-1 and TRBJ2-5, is KAGVTQTPRYLIKTRGQQVTLSCSPISGHRSVSWYQQTPGQGLQFLFEYFSETQRNKGNFPGRFSGRQFSNSRSEMNVSTLELGDSALYLCASSPGLAAEETQYFGPGTRLLVL.

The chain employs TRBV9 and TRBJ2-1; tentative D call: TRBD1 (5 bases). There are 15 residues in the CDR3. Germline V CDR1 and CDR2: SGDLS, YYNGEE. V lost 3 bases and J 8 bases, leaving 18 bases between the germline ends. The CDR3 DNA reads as TGTGCCAGCAGCGCTCTAGGGGTAGCAGGACATGAGCAGTTCTTC. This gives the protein CASSALGVAGHEQFF.

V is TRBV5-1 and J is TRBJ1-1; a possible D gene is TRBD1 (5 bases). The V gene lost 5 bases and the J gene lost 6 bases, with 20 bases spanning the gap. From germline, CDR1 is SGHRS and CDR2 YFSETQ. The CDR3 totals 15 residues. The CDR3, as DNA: TGCGCCAGCAGTATAGTCAGTCCGGGGGACGCTGAAGCTTTCTTT. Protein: CASSIVSPGDAEAFF.

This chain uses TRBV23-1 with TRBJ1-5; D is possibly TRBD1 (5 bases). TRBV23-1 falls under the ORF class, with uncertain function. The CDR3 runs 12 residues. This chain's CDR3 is CARGVLNQPQHF. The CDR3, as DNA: TGCGCGCGGGGCGTTCTCAATCAGCCCCAGCATTTT.

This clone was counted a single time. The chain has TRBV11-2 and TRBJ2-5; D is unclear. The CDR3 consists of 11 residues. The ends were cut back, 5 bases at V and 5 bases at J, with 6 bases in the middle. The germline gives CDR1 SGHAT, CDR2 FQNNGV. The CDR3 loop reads CASSRTETQYF. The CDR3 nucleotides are TGTGCCAGCAGCCGGACGGAGACCCAGTACTTC.

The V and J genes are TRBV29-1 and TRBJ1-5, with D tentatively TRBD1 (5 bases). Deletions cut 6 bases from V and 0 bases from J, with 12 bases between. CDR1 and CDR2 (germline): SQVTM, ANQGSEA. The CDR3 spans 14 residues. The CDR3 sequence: CSVAGTDSNQPQHF. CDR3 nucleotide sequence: TGCAGCGTCGCTGGGACGGATAGCAATCAGCCCCAGCATTTT.

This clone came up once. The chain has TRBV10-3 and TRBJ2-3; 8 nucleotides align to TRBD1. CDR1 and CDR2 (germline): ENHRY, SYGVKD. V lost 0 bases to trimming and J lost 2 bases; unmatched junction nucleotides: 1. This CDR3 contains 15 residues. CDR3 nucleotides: TGTGCCATCAGTGAGTCGACAGGGGTCACAGATACGCAGTATTTT. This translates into CAISESTGVTDTQYF.

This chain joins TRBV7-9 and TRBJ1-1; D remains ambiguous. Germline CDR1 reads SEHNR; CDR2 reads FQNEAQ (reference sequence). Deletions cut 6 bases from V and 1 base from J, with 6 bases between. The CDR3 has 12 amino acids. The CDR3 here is CASSHRNTEAFF. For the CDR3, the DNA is TGTGCCAGCAGTCACAGGAACACTGAAGCTTTCTTT. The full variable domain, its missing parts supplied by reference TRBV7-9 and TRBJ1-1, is DTGVSQNPRHKITKRGQNVTFRCDPISEHNRLYWYRQTLGQGPEFLTYFQNEAQLEKSRLLSDRFSAERPKGSFSTLEIQRTEQGDSAMYLCASSHRNTEAFFGQGTRLTVV.

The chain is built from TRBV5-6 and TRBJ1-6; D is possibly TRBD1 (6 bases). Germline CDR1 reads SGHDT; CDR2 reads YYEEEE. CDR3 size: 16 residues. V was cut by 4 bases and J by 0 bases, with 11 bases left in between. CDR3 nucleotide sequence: TGTGCCAGCAGCCCTGGGACAACCTCCTATAATTCACCCCTCCACTTT. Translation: CASSPGTTSYNSPLHF.

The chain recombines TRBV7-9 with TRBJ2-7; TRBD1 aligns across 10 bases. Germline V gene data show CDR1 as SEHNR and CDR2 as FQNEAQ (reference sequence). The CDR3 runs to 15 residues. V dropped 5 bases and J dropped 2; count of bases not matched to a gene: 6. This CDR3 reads CASSHDRGLAYEQYF. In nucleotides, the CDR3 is TGTGCCAGCAGCCATGACAGGGGGCTGGCCTACGAGCAGTACTTC.

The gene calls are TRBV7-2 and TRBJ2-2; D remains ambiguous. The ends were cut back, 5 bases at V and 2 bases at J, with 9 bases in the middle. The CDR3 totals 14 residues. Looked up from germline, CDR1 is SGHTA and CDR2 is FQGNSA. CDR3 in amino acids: CASSIGQNTGELFF. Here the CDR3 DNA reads TGTGCCAGCAGCATAGGCCAAAACACCGGGGAGCTGTTTTTT. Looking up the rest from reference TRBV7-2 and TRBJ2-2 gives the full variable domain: GAGVSQSPSNKVTEKGKDVELRCDPISGHTALYWYRQSLGQGLEFLIYFQGNSAPDKSGLPSDRFSAERTGGSVSTLTIQRTQQEDSAVYLCASSIGQNTGELFFGEGSRLTVL.

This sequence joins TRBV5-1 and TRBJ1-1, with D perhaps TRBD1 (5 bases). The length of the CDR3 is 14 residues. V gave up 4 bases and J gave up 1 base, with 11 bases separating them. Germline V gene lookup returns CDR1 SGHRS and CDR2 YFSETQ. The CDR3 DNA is TGCGCCAGCAGCAACCGACAGCAGAACACTGAAGCTTTCTTT. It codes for CASSNRQQNTEAFF.

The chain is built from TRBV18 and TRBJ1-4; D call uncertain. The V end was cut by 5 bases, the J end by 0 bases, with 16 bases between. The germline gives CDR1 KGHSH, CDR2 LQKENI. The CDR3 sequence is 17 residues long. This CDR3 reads CASSIRSARATNEKLFF. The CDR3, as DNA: TGTGCCAGCTCAATTCGGTCCGCCCGTGCAACTAATGAAAAACTGTTTTTT.

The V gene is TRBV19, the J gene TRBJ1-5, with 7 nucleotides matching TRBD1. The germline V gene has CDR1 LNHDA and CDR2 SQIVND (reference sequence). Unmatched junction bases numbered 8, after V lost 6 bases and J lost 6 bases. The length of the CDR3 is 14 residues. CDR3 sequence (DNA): TGTGCCAGTAGGAGGGGGCAGGTTGGTCAGCCCCAGCATTTT. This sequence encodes CASRRGQVGQPQHF.

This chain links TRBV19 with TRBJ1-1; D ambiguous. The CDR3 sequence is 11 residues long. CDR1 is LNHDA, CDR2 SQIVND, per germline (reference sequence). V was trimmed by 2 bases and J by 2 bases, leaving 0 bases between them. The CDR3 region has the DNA TGTGCCAGTAGTATAAACACTGAAGCTTTCTTT. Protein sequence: CASSINTEAFF.

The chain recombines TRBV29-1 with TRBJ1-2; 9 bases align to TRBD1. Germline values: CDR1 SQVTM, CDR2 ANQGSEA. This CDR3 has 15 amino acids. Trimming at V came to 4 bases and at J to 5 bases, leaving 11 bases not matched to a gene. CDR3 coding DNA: TGCAGCGTTGTTCCGTATAACAGGGGGCAATATGGCTACACCTTC. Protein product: CSVVPYNRGQYGYTF.

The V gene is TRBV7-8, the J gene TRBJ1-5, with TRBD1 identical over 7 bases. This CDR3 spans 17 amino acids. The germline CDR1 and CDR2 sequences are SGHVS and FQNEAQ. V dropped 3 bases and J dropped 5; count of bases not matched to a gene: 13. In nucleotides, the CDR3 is TGTGCCAGCAGCTTTTGGAGCAGCCGGGACAGAGATCAGCCCCAGCATTTT. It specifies CASSFWSSRDRDQPQHF.

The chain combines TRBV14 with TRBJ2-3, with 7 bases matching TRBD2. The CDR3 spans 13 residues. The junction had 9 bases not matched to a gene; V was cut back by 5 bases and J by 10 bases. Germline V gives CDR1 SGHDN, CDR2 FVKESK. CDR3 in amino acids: CASSAFRGVAQYF. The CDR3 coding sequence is TGTGCCAGCAGCGCGTTCCGGGGGGTGGCGCAGTATTTT. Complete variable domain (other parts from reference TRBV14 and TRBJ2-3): EAGVTQFPSHSVIEKGQTVTLRCDPISGHDNLYWYRRVMGKEIKFLLHFVKESKQDESGMPNNRFLAERTGGTYSTLKVQPAELEDSGVYFCASSAFRGVAQYFGPGTRLTVL.

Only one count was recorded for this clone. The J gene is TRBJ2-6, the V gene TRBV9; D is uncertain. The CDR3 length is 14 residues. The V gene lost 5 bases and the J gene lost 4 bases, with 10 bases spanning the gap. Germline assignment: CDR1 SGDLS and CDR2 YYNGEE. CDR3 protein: CASSSLSGANVLTF. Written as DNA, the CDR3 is TGTGCCAGCAGTTCTCTTTCGGGGGCCAACGTCCTGACTTTC.

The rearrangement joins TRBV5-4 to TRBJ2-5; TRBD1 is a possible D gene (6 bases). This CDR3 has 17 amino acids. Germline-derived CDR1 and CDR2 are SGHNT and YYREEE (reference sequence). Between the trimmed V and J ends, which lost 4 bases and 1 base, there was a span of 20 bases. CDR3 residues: CASSIYLDSALQETQYF. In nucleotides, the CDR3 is TGTGCCAGCAGCATATATTTGGACAGTGCCCTCCAAGAGACCCAGTACTTC.

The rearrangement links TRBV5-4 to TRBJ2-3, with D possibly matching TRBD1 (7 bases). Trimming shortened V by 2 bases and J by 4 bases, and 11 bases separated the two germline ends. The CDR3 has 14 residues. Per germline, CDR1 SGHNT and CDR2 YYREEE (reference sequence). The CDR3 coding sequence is TGTGCCAGCAGCTTTACAGGGGAGGCAGATACGCAGTATTTT. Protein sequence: CASSFTGEADTQYF. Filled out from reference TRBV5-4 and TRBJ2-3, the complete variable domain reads ETGVTQSPTHLIKTRGQQVTLRCSSQSGHNTVSWYQQALGQGPQFIFQYYREEENGRGNFPPRFSGLQFPNYSSELNVNALELDDSALYLCASSFTGEADTQYFGPGTRLTVL.

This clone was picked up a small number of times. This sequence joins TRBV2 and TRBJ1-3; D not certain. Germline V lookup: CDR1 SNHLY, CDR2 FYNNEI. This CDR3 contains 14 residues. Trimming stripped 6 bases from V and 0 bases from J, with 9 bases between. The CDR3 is CASSEQSSGNTIYF. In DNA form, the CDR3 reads TGTGCCAGCAGCGAACAGAGCTCTGGAAACACCATATATTTT. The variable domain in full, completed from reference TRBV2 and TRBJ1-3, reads EPEVTQTPSHQVTQMGQEVILRCVPISNHLYFYWYRQILGQKVEFLVSFYNNEISEKSEIFDDQFSVERPDGSNFTLKIRSTKLEDSAMYFCASSEQSSGNTIYFGEGSWLTVV.